This is a list of T cell receptor beta chains from one sample in a study of blood T cell repertoires in COVID-19. This table comes from immunoSEQ multiplex PCR, and its TCRdb copy is limited to in-frame clones, with some not included. The table has some 340,000 clones, 85% to 95% seen once; the top ten hold around 3.9%. The sample consisted of PBMCs or T cells enriched from blood (not recorded which). These receptors were collected from a woman under 40 who had been exposed to COVID-19. Both conserved end residues are part of each CDR3. The D gene is left open where the match is weak. Only some rows state a clone size, as once, few, many or a class for expanded clones.

clone size | D gene | J gene | V gene | CDR3 DNA | CDR3 protein
- | - | TRBJ2-3 | TRBV7-6 | TGTGCCAGCAGCTCCCAGACATCTCTTAGCACAGATACGCAGTATTTT | CASSSQTSLSTDTQYF
- | - | TRBJ2-7 | TRBV5-6 | TGTGCCAGCAGCTTGGTCAGGTACAACGAGCAGTACTTC | CASSLVRYNEQYF
- | TRBD2 | TRBJ2-3 | TRBV7-2 | TGTGCCAGCAGCCCGCGACTAGCGGGGGGAATCCCAGATACGCAGTATTTT | CASSPRLAGGIPDTQYF
- | TRBD1 | TRBJ2-7 | TRBV5-6 | TGTGCCAGCAGACGCCCCGGGACAGGGGCCCCCTACGAGCAGTACTTC | CASRRPGTGAPYEQYF
- | - | TRBJ1-1 | TRBV6-1 | TGTGCCAGCAGTGAGGCAGGGGAGAACACTGAAGCTTTCTTT | CASSEAGENTEAFF
- | TRBD2 | TRBJ2-5 | TRBV3-1/TRBV3-2 | TGTGCCAGCAGCCGAGACCCGGGACTAGGAACCCAGTACTTC | CASSRDPGLGTQYF
once | - | TRBJ2-7 | TRBV18 | TGTGCCAGCTCACCTGGGACAACCCTGGGAGAGCAGTACTTC | CASSPGTTLGEQYF
once | TRBD1 | TRBJ2-1 | TRBV19 | TGTGCCAGTAGCCGAACAGGGGGGAACGGGTATGAGCAGTTCTTC | CASSRTGGNGYEQFF
- | - | TRBJ1-2 | TRBV5-8 | TGTGCCAGCAGCTTGGGAGGACTGAACCATGGCTACACCTTC | CASSLGGLNHGYTF
- | TRBD2 | TRBJ2-2 | TRBV5-5 | TGTGCCAGCAGCTCTCTACATCGGGGGGTGACGAACACCGGGGAGCTGTTTTTT | CASSSLHRGVTNTGELFF
- | - | TRBJ1-2 | TRBV5-8 | TGTGCCAGCAGCTTTTTATTCCGGGACTACACCTTC | CASSFLFRDYTF
- | - | TRBJ1-6 | TRBV7-8 | TGTGCCAGCAGCCTACAGACCTATAATTCACCCCTCCACTTT | CASSLQTYNSPLHF